Given below is one T cell receptor (beta chain) in context. These data are taken from a study of OX40 agonist ivuxolimab in advanced cancers. Method: immunoSEQ multiplex PCR; TCRdb's copy keeps in-frame clones and lacks some. This sample has 24,000 or so clones, with 65% to 85% found just once. Trimming left V 4 bases short and J 2 bases short, with 14 bases between. The CDR3 covers 16 residues. CDR1 MNHEY and CDR2 SVGAGI come from the germline V gene. This chain links TRBV6-5 with TRBJ1-4; the D gene is possibly TRBD1 (5 bases). This TCR derives from an adult with an advanced solid tumor such as melanoma, head and neck, liver or kidney cancer. The source was CD4+ or CD8+ T cells sorted from blood, collected in a trial of the OX40 agonist ivuxolimab. CDR3 sequence reads: CASSLAETATNEKLFF. The CDR3 DNA reads as TGTGCCAGCAGTTTAGCCGAGACAGCTACTAATGAAAAACTGTTTTTT.